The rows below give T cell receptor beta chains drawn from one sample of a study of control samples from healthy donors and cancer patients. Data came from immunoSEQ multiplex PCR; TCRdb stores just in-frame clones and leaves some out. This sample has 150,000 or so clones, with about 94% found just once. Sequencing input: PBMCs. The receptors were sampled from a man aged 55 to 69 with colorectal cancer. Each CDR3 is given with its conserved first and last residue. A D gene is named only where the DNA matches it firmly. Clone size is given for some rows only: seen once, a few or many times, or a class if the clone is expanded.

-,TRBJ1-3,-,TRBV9,TGTGCCAGCAGCCCCCGGACAGAAGCTGGAAACACCATATATTTT,CASSPRTEAGNTIYF
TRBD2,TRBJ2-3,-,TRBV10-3,TGTGCCATCAGTGAGTTTAGCGGGGGGAGCACAGATACGCAGTATTTT,CAISEFSGGSTDTQYF
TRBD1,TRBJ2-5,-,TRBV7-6,TGTGCCAGCAGCTTGGCCCCACACCTGACAGGGGGACTGTCTCAAGAGACCCAGTACTTC,CASSLAPHLTGGLSQETQYF
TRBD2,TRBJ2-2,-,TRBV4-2,TGTGCCAGCAGCCAAGGACTAGCGGGGGGCGCGAACACCGGGGAGCTGTTTTTT,CASSQGLAGGANTGELFF
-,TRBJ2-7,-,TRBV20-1,TGCAGTGCTAGTGGTCGGGGCTCCTACGAGCAGTACTTC,CSASGRGSYEQYF
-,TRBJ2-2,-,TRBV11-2,TGTGCCAGCAGCTTAGGAGGGGCCGGGGAGCTGTTTTTT,CASSLGGAGELFF
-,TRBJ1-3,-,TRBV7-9,TGTGCCAGCAGCTCAGGGGTCGGAAACACCATATATTTT,CASSSGVGNTIYF
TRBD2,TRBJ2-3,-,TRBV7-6,TGTGCCAGCAGCCTAGCGGGGGGGGCAGATACGCAGTATTTT,CASSLAGGADTQYF
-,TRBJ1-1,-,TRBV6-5,TGTGCCAGCAGGAGACAGACACAAACGTACACTGAAGCTTTCTTT,CASRRQTQTYTEAFF
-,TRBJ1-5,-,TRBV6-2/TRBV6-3,TGTGCCAGCAGTTACGGTCCAGGTCAGCCCCAGCATTTT,CASSYGPGQPQHF
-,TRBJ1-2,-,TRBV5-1,TGCGCCAGCAGCTCGCTTGGGAATGGCTACACCTTC,CASSSLGNGYTF
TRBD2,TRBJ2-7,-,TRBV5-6,TGTGCCAGCAGCTGGGGACTAGCGGGGGACTCCTACGAGCAGTACTTC,CASSWGLAGDSYEQYF
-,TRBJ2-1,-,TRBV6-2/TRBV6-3,TGTGCCAGCAGTGACCCGGGGAGGTGGGATGAGCAGTTCTTC,CASSDPGRWDEQFF
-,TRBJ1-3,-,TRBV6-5,TGTGCCAGCAGTTACTCGTGGGGGGTCTCTGGAAACACCATATATTTT,CASSYSWGVSGNTIYF
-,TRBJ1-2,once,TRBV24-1,TGTGCCACCAGTGAAGACTCCTATGGCTACACCTTC,CATSEDSYGYTF
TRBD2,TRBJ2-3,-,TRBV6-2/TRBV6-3,TGTGCCAGCAGTTCCCCTACCAGAAGCGGGGGGGGTCAAGATACGCAGTATTTT,CASSSPTRSGGGQDTQYF
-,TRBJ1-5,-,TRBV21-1,TGTGCCAGCAGCAAAGCCGGGGCACGGGGAGGCAATCAGCCCCAGCATTTT,CASSKAGARGGNQPQHF
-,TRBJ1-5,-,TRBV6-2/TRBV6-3,TGTGCCAGCAGTTACCTTAGCAATCAGCCCCAGCATTTT,CASSYLSNQPQHF